Following are 14 T cell receptor beta chains from one sample sequenced in a study of T cell responses to AZD1222 COVID-19 vaccine. The table came from immunoSEQ multiplex PCR; TCRdb's copy has only in-frame clones and leaves some out. The sample lists 120,000 or so clones, about 89% occurring once. Source: peripheral blood, taken on day 0 of MenACWY control vaccination. These TCRs come from an adult in good health.

This sequence joins TRBV10-3 and TRBJ2-1; D gene ambiguous. Trimming removed 7 bases from V and 5 bases from J, with 18 bases in between. Germline CDR1 reads ENHRY; CDR2 reads SYGVKD. There are 15 residues in the CDR3. The CDR3 reads CAIKARDPSDNEQFF. CDR3 DNA sequence: TGTGCCATCAAAGCTAGAGACCCCTCAGACAATGAGCAGTTCTTC.

The chain employs TRBV4-1 and TRBJ1-2; 8 bases match TRBD1. The CDR3 extends over 16 amino acids. The ends lost 1 base at V and 5 bases at J; junction bases unmatched: 9. In germline, CDR1 is MGHRA, CDR2 YSYEKL. CDR3 coding DNA: TGCGCCAGCAGCCAAGTTATGGACAGGGAGGAATATGGCTACACCTTC. It codes for CASSQVMDREEYGYTF.

The chain links TRBV4-1 to TRBJ1-1, with D unresolved. CDR3 length equals 13 residues. From germline, CDR1 is MGHRA and CDR2 YSYEKL. V lost 0 bases and J 9 bases, leaving 11 bases between the germline ends. The CDR3 reads CASSQESAAKAFF. The DNA for the CDR3 is TGCGCCAGCAGCCAAGAGTCCGCCGCGAAAGCTTTCTTT.

Regarding this clone: The junction does not match germline at one end; this may be a read error. As DNA, the CDR3 is TGTGCCAGCAGCGACACCAATGGGGCAGAGTCCTACGGGCAGTACTTC. Amino acid sequence: CASSDTNGAESYGQYF. The V call is TRBV4-2, the J call TRBJ2-7; TRBD1 is a possible D gene (5 bases). This CDR3 has 16 residues. Germline loops: CDR1 LGHNA, CDR2 YNFKEQ.

This chain joins TRBV4-1 and TRBJ2-1, with TRBD2 matching 8 bases. CDR1 is MGHRA and CDR2 is YSYEKL in the germline V gene. The CDR3 contains 16 residues. V gave up 2 bases and J gave up 12 bases; unmatched junction bases: 15. In nucleotides, the CDR3 is TGCGCCAGCAGCCAACTCAGTCTAGCGGGTGTTGGGGGGCAGTTCTTC. Protein: CASSQLSLAGVGGQFF.

This chain links TRBV5-6 with TRBJ1-4; TRBD1 agrees at 8 bases. V shed 4 bases, J shed 4 bases, and the junction held 6 bases outside the gene matches. The CDR3 consists of 15 residues. Germline V gene sequence: CDR1 SGHDT, CDR2 YYEEEE. CDR3 amino acids: CASSPGQVNNEKLFF. The DNA of the CDR3 is TGTGCCAGCAGCCCGGGACAGGTGAATAATGAAAAACTGTTTTTT.

This clone was seen a single time. The rearrangement links TRBV5-5 to TRBJ1-2; TRBD1 is a possible D gene (6 bases). Per germline, CDR1 SGHKS and CDR2 YYEKEE (reference sequence). The ends were cut back, 0 bases at V and 3 bases at J, with 9 bases in the middle. The CDR3 is 14 residues long. In DNA form, the CDR3 reads TGTGCCAGCAGCTTGGCAGGGGCGGACTATGGCTACACCTTC. It is translated as CASSLAGADYGYTF.

The CDR3 protein is CASSWGQGGTDTQYF. The CDR3 DNA is TGTGCCAGCAGCTGGGGCCAGGGGGGGACAGATACGCAGTATTTT. The V gene is TRBV5-5, the J gene TRBJ2-3; D possibly matches TRBD1 or TRBD2 (7 bases each). V was shortened by 3 bases and J by 3 bases, with 14 bases between the two germline ends. CDR3 length equals 15 residues. CDR1 is SGHKS and CDR2 is YYEKEE in the germline V gene (reference sequence).

The chain employs TRBV19 and TRBJ2-5, with D unresolved. V was pared by 2 bases and J by 4 bases, with 17 bases between. CDR1 is LNHDA, CDR2 SQIVND, per germline (reference sequence). The CDR3 loop spans 16 amino acids. The CDR3 DNA follows: TGTGCCAGTAGTATAACGAAGGGCTTAGTCCGAGAGACCCAGTACTTC. Its protein is CASSITKGLVRETQYF.

This clone was seen more than once but under ten times. The gene calls are TRBV5-1 and TRBJ1-1; D gene uncertain. The V gene lost 0 bases and the J gene lost 3 bases, with 6 bases spanning the gap. The CDR3 sequence is 13 residues long. Germline loops: CDR1 SGHRS, CDR2 YFSETQ. The CDR3 loop is CASSLGGDTEAFF. CDR3 nucleotides: TGCGCCAGCAGCTTGGGGGGTGACACTGAAGCTTTCTTT.

CDR3 sequence (DNA): TGTGCCAGCAGTGAATACAAGCTGGCCTACGAGCAGTACTTC. This sequence encodes CASSEYKLAYEQYF. The gene calls are TRBV6-1 and TRBJ2-7; D is uncertain. The CDR3 has 14 residues. The V end was cut by 2 bases, the J end by 2 bases, with 10 bases between. Germline lookup yields CDR1 MNHNS and CDR2 SASEGT.

The V gene is TRBV5-4, the J gene TRBJ2-2; D unresolved. V gave up 0 bases and J gave up 6 bases, with 6 bases separating them. This CDR3 has 13 residues. Per the germline V gene, CDR1 is SGHNT and CDR2 is YYREEE (reference sequence). CDR3 DNA: TGTGCCAGCAGCTTGGACGGGCCCGGGGAGCTGTTTTTT. Amino acid sequence: CASSLDGPGELFF.

The chain has TRBV7-9 and TRBJ1-2; D is possibly TRBD1 (5 bases). The CDR3 extends over 13 amino acids. Trimming took off 5 bases at V and 5 bases at J, with 12 bases between the two ends. Germline V gives CDR1 SEHNR, CDR2 FQNEAQ (reference sequence). For the CDR3, the DNA is TGTGCCAGCAGCAGGGGTATAGGATATGGCTACACCTTC. It codes for CASSRGIGYGYTF. The full variable domain, its missing parts supplied by reference TRBV7-9 and TRBJ1-2, is DTGVSQNPRHKITKRGQNVTFRCDPISEHNRLYWYRQTLGQGPEFLTYFQNEAQLEKSRLLSDRFSAERPKGSFSTLEIQRTEQGDSAMYLCASSRGIGYGYTFGSGTRLTVV.

The genes are TRBV7-3 and TRBJ2-2, with TRBD2 matching 8 bases. Trimming removed 6 bases from V and 2 bases from J; junction bases left unmatched: 5. The CDR3 consists of 15 residues. From germline, CDR1 is SGHTA and CDR2 FQGTGA. CDR3: CASSLAGLNTGELFF. The CDR3 DNA is TGTGCCAGCAGTCTAGCGGGCCTAAACACCGGGGAGCTGTTTTTT.